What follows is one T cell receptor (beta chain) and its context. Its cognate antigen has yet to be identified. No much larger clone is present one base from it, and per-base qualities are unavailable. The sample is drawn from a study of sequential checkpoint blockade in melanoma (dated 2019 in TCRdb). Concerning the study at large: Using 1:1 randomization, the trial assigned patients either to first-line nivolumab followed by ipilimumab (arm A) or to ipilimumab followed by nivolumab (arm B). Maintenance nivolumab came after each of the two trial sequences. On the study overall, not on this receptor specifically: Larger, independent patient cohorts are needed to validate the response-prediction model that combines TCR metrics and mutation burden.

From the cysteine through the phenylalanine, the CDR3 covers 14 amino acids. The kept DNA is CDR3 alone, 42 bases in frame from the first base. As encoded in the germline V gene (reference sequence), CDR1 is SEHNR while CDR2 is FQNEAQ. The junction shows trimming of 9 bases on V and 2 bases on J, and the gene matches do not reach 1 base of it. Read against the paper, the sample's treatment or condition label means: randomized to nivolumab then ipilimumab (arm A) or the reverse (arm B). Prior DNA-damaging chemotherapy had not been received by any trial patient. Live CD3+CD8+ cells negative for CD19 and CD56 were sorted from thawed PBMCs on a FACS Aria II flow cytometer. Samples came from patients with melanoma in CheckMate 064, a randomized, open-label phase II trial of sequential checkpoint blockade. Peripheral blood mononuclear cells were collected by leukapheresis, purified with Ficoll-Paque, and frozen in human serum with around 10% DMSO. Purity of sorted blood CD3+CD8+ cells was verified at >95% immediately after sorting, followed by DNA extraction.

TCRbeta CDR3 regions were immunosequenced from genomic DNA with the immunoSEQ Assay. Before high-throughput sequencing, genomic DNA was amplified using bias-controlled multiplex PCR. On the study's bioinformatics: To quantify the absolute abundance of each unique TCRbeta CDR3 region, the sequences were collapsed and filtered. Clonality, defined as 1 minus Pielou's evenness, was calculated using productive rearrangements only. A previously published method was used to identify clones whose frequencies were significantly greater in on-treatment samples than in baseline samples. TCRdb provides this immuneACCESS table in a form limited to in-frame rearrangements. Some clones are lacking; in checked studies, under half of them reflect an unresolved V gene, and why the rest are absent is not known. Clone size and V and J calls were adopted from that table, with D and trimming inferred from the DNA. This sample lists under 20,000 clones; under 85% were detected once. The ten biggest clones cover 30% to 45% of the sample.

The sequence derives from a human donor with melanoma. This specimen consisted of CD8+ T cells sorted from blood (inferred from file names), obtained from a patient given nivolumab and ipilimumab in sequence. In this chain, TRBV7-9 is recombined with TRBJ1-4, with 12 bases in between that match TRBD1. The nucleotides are TGTGCCAGTGGGACAGGGGGCACTAATGAAAAACTGTTTTTT. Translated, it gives CASGTGGTNEKLFF.